The sequence of this T cell receptor beta chain was determined in a study of cytotoxic CD8 clonotypes in ibrutinib-treated CLL. In the study overall: Investigators reported about 24 partial and 2 complete responses; after median roughly 70 months, roughly 14 patients remained remitted and 12 progressed.

The V end was cut by 7 bases, the J end by 4 bases, with 19 bases between. Per the germline V gene, CDR1 is MDHEN and CDR2 is SYDVKM. CDR3 length: 16 residues. The table came from immunoSEQ multiplex PCR; TCRdb's copy has only in-frame clones and leaves some out. Of some 150,000 clones listed, about 84% are singletons. This sample comprised PBMCs, obtained after 36 months of ibrutinib treatment. The chain employs TRBV28 and TRBJ2-2; D is perhaps TRBD2 (7 bases). This sequence originates from a human donor with chronic lymphocytic leukemia. The CDR3 region is CASNSPGGSGTGELFF. Here the CDR3 DNA reads TGTGCCAGCAATTCCCCGGGGGGCTCCGGCACCGGGGAGCTGTTTTTT. Based on the CDR3 plus reference TRBV28 and TRBJ2-2, the full variable domain is DVKVTQSSRYLVKRTGEKVFLECVQDMDHENMFWYRQDPGLGLRLIYFSYDVKMKEKGDIPEGYSVSREKKERFSLILESASTNQTSMYLCASNSPGGSGTGELFFGEGSRLTVL.